These 7 T cell receptor beta chains share one sample of origin, sequenced in a study of graft-versus-host responses after intestinal transplantation. Profiling relied on immunoSEQ multiplex PCR, and the TCRdb table lists in-frame clones only, not all of them. The data contain 6,500 to 10,000 clones, over 25% of them singletons. This sample comprised alloreactive CD4+ T cells from a mixed lymphocyte reaction culture, obtained before intestinal transplant. Subset denoted: CFSE-low proliferating T cells sorted from roughly 6-day pre-transplant mixed lymphocyte reaction (GvH or HvG direction). The receptors shown here come from a human patient who received an intestinal transplant.

The chain couples TRBV15 to TRBJ2-3, with D possibly matching TRBD2 (5 bases). CDR1 LNHNV and CDR2 YYDKDF come from the germline V gene (reference sequence). This CDR3 comprises 16 residues. V was shortened by 0 bases and J by 2 bases, with 12 bases between the two germline ends. Written as DNA, the CDR3 is TGTGCCACCAGCAGAGATTTAGGAGGTGCCACAGATACGCAGTATTTT. It is translated as CATSRDLGGATDTQYF.

V usage is TRBV5-4 and J usage is TRBJ2-5; D is undetermined. There are 13 residues in the CDR3. Germline V gives CDR1 SGHNT, CDR2 YYREEE (reference sequence). Trimming took off 4 bases at V and 5 bases at J, with 12 bases between the two ends. CDR3 bases: TGTGCCAGCAGCCAGAGTTATAGCGAGACCCAGTACTTC. The encoded protein is CASSQSYSETQYF.

The chain couples TRBV2 to TRBJ2-5, with 9 nucleotides matching TRBD2. The J call may not be correct, given that the DNA end is closer to TRBJ2-7. Germline V gene data show CDR1 as SNHLY and CDR2 as FYNNEI. This CDR3 is built from 16 residues. The CDR3, as DNA: TGTGCCAGCAGTGATGGGGTGGCTAGCGGGAATGGCGAGCAGTACTTC. It translates to CASSDGVASGNGEQYF.

This clone is labeled medium-sized. The gene calls are TRBV7-9 and TRBJ1-1; TRBD1 might be the D (6 bases). V was pared by 3 bases and J by 1 base, with 12 bases between. The CDR3 sequence is 15 residues long. CDR1 and CDR2 (germline): SEHNR, FQNEAQ (reference sequence). The CDR3 is CASSFLHRENTEAFF. The CDR3 nucleotides are TGTGCCAGCAGCTTTCTGCACAGGGAGAACACTGAAGCTTTCTTT.

The chain has TRBV5-1 and TRBJ2-5; 7 nucleotides line up with TRBD1. Looked up from germline, CDR1 is SGHRS and CDR2 is YFSETQ. The CDR3 sequence is 13 residues long. The V segment lost 4 bases and the J segment 3 bases; nucleotides outside the gene matches: 3. The DNA for the CDR3 is TGCGCCAGCAGCCTCGGGACAGAAGAGACCCAGTACTTC. This codes for CASSLGTEETQYF.

The V call is TRBV5-8, the J call TRBJ1-2; D unclear. This CDR3 comprises 15 residues. CDR1 is SGHTS and CDR2 is YDEGEE in the germline V gene. Trimming cost V 1 base and J 5 bases, with 15 bases left between them. DNA of the CDR3: TGTGCCAGCAGCTTGTTGGCAGGCAGTGGGTATGGCTACACCTTC. Its protein is CASSLLAGSGYGYTF.

The chain is built from TRBV5-8 and TRBJ1-3; no reliable D call. Germline V gives CDR1 SGHTS, CDR2 YDEGEE. The ends were cut back, 5 bases at V and 4 bases at J, with 13 bases in the middle. The CDR3 has 14 residues. The CDR3 coding sequence is TGTGCCAGCAGTCCCCGTCTGCGGGGAAACACCATATATTTT. Its protein product is CASSPRLRGNTIYF.